Listed here are 10 T cell receptor beta chains from one sample, sequenced in a study of cytomegalovirus exposure and HLA in healthy donors. PCR amplification relied on 60 Vbeta primers (plus 13 Jbeta primers). TCRdb's copy holds only in-frame clones and misses some; the assay was immunoSEQ multiplex PCR. The sample comprises some 110,000 clones, approximately 71% of which are singletons, and roughly 2.5% rests with the top ten. The sample consisted of PBMCs. These receptors originate from a middle-aged man in good health and CMV-seronegative.

This clone was seen a handful of times. The chain joins TRBV2 to TRBJ2-7; TRBD1 matches 8 bases. Germline CDR1 SNHLY, CDR2 FYNNEI. This CDR3 is 15 amino acids long. J gave up 3 bases and V 5 bases, and 9 bases lay outside the gene matches. The CDR3 spells CASSFPGTGNYEQYF. The DNA of the CDR3 is TGTGCCAGCAGTTTTCCGGGGACAGGCAACTACGAGCAGTACTTC.

The J gene is TRBJ2-7, the V gene TRBV6-5; 7 nucleotides align to TRBD1. This CDR3 is 14 amino acids long. Germline loops: CDR1 MNHEY, CDR2 SVGAGI. Germline trimming cut 6 bases from V and 5 bases from J; bases unmatched to any gene: 10. The CDR3 loop is CASSLDRDVHEQYF. The CDR3, as DNA: TGTGCCAGCAGCCTCGACAGGGACGTCCACGAGCAGTACTTC.

The chain joins TRBV5-1 to TRBJ1-5; no clear D. Germline V gene data show CDR1 as SGHRS and CDR2 as YFSETQ. The CDR3 totals 14 residues. V was trimmed by 2 bases and J by 5 bases, leaving 11 bases between them. As DNA, the CDR3 is TGCGCCAGCAGCTTTCCGCCAGACTATCAGCCCCAGCATTTT. It is translated as CASSFPPDYQPQHF.

The V call is TRBV29-1, the J call TRBJ1-1, with 9 positions matching TRBD1. V shed 6 bases, J shed 4 bases, and the junction held 6 bases outside the gene matches. This CDR3 has 13 residues. CDR1 and CDR2 from the germline V gene are SQVTM and ANQGSEA. The CDR3 DNA reads as TGCAGCGTACTCAAGGACAGGGGCACTGAAGCTTTCTTT. It yields the protein CSVLKDRGTEAFF.

The chain employs TRBV28 and TRBJ1-2; no definite D call. The CDR3 sequence is 11 residues long. The germline V gene encodes CDR1 MDHEN and CDR2 SYDVKM. Trimming left V 5 bases short and J 7 bases short, with 8 bases between. CDR3 in DNA: TGTGCCAGCAGTGCGGATGGTGGCTACACCTTC. Protein product: CASSADGGYTF.

The J gene is TRBJ1-3, the V gene TRBV6-1; D not resolved. Trimming took 7 bases from V and 0 from J, leaving 10 bases between them. The germline CDR1 and CDR2 sequences are MNHNS and SASEGT. The CDR3 is 14 residues long. This CDR3 reads CASKPGTSGNTIYF. The CDR3 region has the DNA TGTGCCAGCAAACCGGGAACCTCTGGAAACACCATATATTTT.

In this sample, this clone turned up a few times. The CDR3 region is CASSLGERGPVTDTQYF. CDR3 in DNA: TGTGCCAGCAGCTTGGGAGAGCGGGGGCCCGTCACAGATACGCAGTATTTT. V is TRBV5-8 and J is TRBJ2-3, with 8 positions matching TRBD2. The CDR3 runs to 17 residues. The J segment lost 2 bases and the V segment lost 0 bases, leaving 8 bases of the junction unmatched. Germline loops: CDR1 SGHTS, CDR2 YDEGEE.

This clone was seen a few times. The chain is built from TRBV2 and TRBJ2-1, with 9 bases matching TRBD2. Per germline, CDR1 SNHLY and CDR2 FYNNEI. Trimming removed 8 bases from V and 6 bases from J; junction bases left unmatched: 8. CDR3 length equals 14 residues. CDR3 protein: CASRAGGLSNEQFF. In nucleotides, the CDR3 is TGTGCCAGCCGTGCGGGGGGGCTCTCCAATGAGCAGTTCTTC.

The chain employs TRBV13 and TRBJ1-1; D gene unclear. This CDR3 region has 12 residues. The germline CDR1 and CDR2 sequences are PRHDT and FYEKMQ (reference sequence). V shed 3 bases and J shed 6 bases, with 8 bases lying between them. As DNA, the CDR3 is TGTGCCAGCAGCTTTTTAAGCGCTGAAGCTTTCTTT. This encodes CASSFLSAEAFF.

This clone has a single count. This chain links TRBV7-9 with TRBJ1-1, with D perhaps TRBD1 (6 bases). The V end was cut by 8 bases, the J end by 2 bases, with 12 bases between. The CDR3 length is 13 residues. The germline V gene has CDR1 SEHNR and CDR2 FQNEAQ (reference sequence). The CDR3 reads CASGQGLNTEAFF. The CDR3 region has the DNA TGTGCCAGCGGGCAGGGGCTAAACACTGAAGCTTTCTTT. Full variable domain (remainder filled in from reference TRBV7-9 and TRBJ1-1): DTGVSQNPRHKITKRGQNVTFRCDPISEHNRLYWYRQTLGQGPEFLTYFQNEAQLEKSRLLSDRFSAERPKGSFSTLEIQRTEQGDSAMYLCASGQGLNTEAFFGQGTRLTVV.